The sample holds many counts of the clone carrying this TCR beta chain. Its antigen is currently unknown. The data originate from a study of pediatric ulcerative colitis. The germline V gene has CDR1 SNHLY and CDR2 FYNNEI. V was cut by 1 base and J by 7 bases, with 5 bases left in between. The CDR3 contains 12 residues. Study observations and caveats: Substantially fewer templates came from two patients' blood samples. Rectal repertoires separated controls, mild-moderate and acute severe colitis.

Samples were sequenced at Survey level, maximum 500,000 reads. The table came from immunoSEQ multiplex PCR; TCRdb's copy has only in-frame clones and leaves some out. The sample contains over 35,000 clones, roughly 80% of which appear only once. Before the diagnostic colonoscopy, ulcerative colitis patients were free of immunosuppressive medication. Sequenced: blood. The TCR was taken from a girl under 18 with moderate ulcerative colitis. The rearrangement joins TRBV2 to TRBJ1-5, with D hard to call. CDR3 loop: CASSEDRQPQHF. The CDR3 nucleotides read TGTGCCAGCAGTGAAGACCGGCAGCCCCAGCATTTT.